This TCR beta chain was documented in a study of cytomegalovirus exposure and HLA in healthy donors. This CDR3 has 14 residues. In germline, CDR1 is ENHRY, CDR2 SYGVKD. Regarding this clone: Its antigen is unknown. The junction and the germline gene differ at one end; a read error may be behind it.

Findings and limits, study-wide: Beyond CMV serostatus, there was no information to go on about immune exposure.

PCR used 60 Vbeta primers and 13 Jbeta primers. Profiling relied on immunoSEQ multiplex PCR, and the TCRdb table lists in-frame clones only, not all of them. The data contain about 200,000 clones, about 72% of them singletons. The sample was PBMCs. The chain has TRBV10-3 and TRBJ1-5; D remains unclear. The receptor comes from a male donor in good health and CMV-seronegative. The chain's CDR3 is CASSYSISNQPQHF. CDR3 nucleotides: TGTGCCAGCAGTTACAGCATTAGCAATCAGCCCCAGCATTTT.